This T cell receptor beta chain was sequenced for a study of T cell responses to AZD1222 COVID-19 vaccine. Findings and caveats of the study: Donors, mostly white British, included more females; clonal diversity was possibly underestimated. The number of AZD1222 recipients seropositive at baseline was only 6 or 7. Unmutated regions of variants are reportedly targeted by nearly half of spike-specific TCRs.

CDR1 is SGHTA, CDR2 FQGTGA, per germline. The CDR3 extends over 13 amino acids. The germline V and J ends were trimmed by 0 bases and 9 bases, with 9 bases remaining between them. In regard to this clone: No antigen is known for it.

Clones were sequenced by immunoSEQ multiplex PCR, and TCRdb holds only the in-frame ones, with some missing. The table lists fewer than 90,000 clones, about 89% of them singletons. V and J are TRBV7-3 and TRBJ2-1; D may be TRBD2 (5 bases). Sequencing was performed on peripheral blood, taken 28 days after the second AZD1222 dose. The origin of this receptor is an adult who received the AZD1222 COVID-19 vaccine. CDR3 region: CASSLTRLSEQFF. The CDR3, as DNA: TGTGCCAGCAGCTTAACTCGACTATCTGAGCAGTTCTTC. Full variable domain (rest looked up from reference TRBV7-3 and TRBJ2-1): GAGVSQTPSNKVTEKGKYVELRCDPISGHTALYWYRQSLGQGPEFLIYFQGTGAADDSGLPNDRFFAVRPEGSVSTLKIQRTERGDSAVYLCASSLTRLSEQFFGPGTRLTVL.